The rows below give T cell receptor beta chains drawn from one sample of a study of cytomegalovirus exposure and HLA in healthy donors. Repertoires were generated with immunoSEQ multiplex PCR, while TCRdb's copy carries only in-frame clones and drops some. The sample gives 210,000 or so clones, around 79% of which show up once; 0.2% to 0.25% is in the top ten. Sequenced: PBMCs. Every receptor here comes from a girl aged 2 to 10 in good health and CMV-seronegative. The CDR3 runs from the conserved cysteine through the conserved F or W. D genes are given only for firm matches. Rows give clone size only sometimes, using once, few, many, or a class for an expanded clone.

TRBV19	TRBJ1-1	once	-	TGTGCCAGTAGTATGCGGGTGAGCACTGAAGCTTTCTTT	CASSMRVSTEAFF
TRBV5-1	TRBJ2-7	-	TRBD1	TGCGCCAGCAGCTTGGCCCCCGACAGGGGGTATCGGTACGAGCAGTACTTC	CASSLAPDRGYRYEQYF
TRBV5-1	TRBJ1-5	-	-	TGCGCCAGCAGCTTAAGGGGCGATAGCAATCAGCCCCAGCATTTT	CASSLRGDSNQPQHF
TRBV2	TRBJ1-1	-	-	TGTGCCAGCACGTCCCAGGGGTTGGTGAACACTGAAGCTTTCTTT	CASTSQGLVNTEAFF
TRBV25-1	TRBJ2-7	-	-	TGTGCCAGCAGTGATCACGAGCAGTACTTC	CASSDHEQYF
TRBV6-4	TRBJ1-5	-	-	TGTGCCAGCAGCCCAGGGAGGAAATTTCAGCCCCAGCATTTT	CASSPGRKFQPQHF
TRBV18	TRBJ2-7	-	TRBD1	TGTGCCAGCTCATTAACAGGGGGCTACGAGCAGTACTTC	CASSLTGGYEQYF
TRBV4-1	TRBJ2-1	-	TRBD1	TGCGCCAGCAGCTTCGACAGGGGGCTTGGTAATGAGCAGTTCTTC	CASSFDRGLGNEQFF
TRBV4-1	TRBJ2-7	few	TRBD1	TGCGCCAGCAGCCAGGACAGGGGAACCTACGAGCAGTACTTC	CASSQDRGTYEQYF
TRBV6-4	TRBJ2-1	few	TRBD2	TGTGCCAGCAGTCCTAGCGGACCGTACAATGAGCAGTTCTTC	CASSPSGPYNEQFF